This T cell receptor beta chain was identified in a study of sequential checkpoint blockade in melanoma. Study as a whole: First-line arms were nivolumab then ipilimumab, or the reverse, randomized 1:1. Around 21 patients had matched tumor biopsies before treatment and at week 13 after nivolumab or ipilimumab alone.

Generated by immunoSEQ multiplex PCR, the TCRdb table keeps only in-frame clones and is missing some. The data show roughly 3,100 clones, under 20% seen once. Treatment indicated: randomized to nivolumab then ipilimumab (arm A) or the reverse (arm B). The V gene's germline CDR1 is LNHDA and CDR2 SQIVND (reference sequence). Losses at the gene ends were 5 bases for V and 3 bases for J; bases not matched to a gene: 12. The CDR3 is 17 amino acids. This clonotype was obtained from a human donor with melanoma. The rearrangement uses TRBV19 and TRBJ2-1; the match to TRBD1 covers 8 bases. Sequences were derived from tumor tissue (inferred from file names), sampled from a patient given nivolumab and ipilimumab in sequence. CDR3 coding DNA: TGTGCCAGTAGTCGCTTTGCCGGACAGGGAATCTACAATGAGCAGTTCTTC. It encodes CASSRFAGQGIYNEQFF.